This TCR beta chain was recorded in a study of T-cell reconstitution after alpha-beta-depleted transplantation in children. The CDR3 sequence is 17 residues long. V lost 2 bases and J lost 0, with 14 bases in between. The germline V gene has CDR1 SGHVS and CDR2 FQNEAQ. TCRbeta library construction was performed incorporating unique molecular identifiers. MiXCR, applied by TCRdb to the PCR reads, yields one record per CDR3 protein. The sample gives a few hundred thousand distinct CDR3 sequences, about 14% of which show up once; roughly 4.3% is in the top ten. The clonotype was recovered from a human donor who donated a stem cell graft to a child with Fanconi anemia. The sequencing here drew on PBMCs, taken from the stem cell graft. The chain joins TRBV7-8 to TRBJ2-1; D is possibly TRBD2 (6 bases). The CDR3 protein is CASSLFGGGSSYNEQFF. In nucleotides, the CDR3 is TGTGCCAGCAGCTTATTCGGGGGTGGGAGCTCCTACAATGAGCAGTTCTTC.